This T cell receptor beta chain originates from a study of CD8 T cells in Susac syndrome. Study findings and constraints: The relatively small number of individuals in the TCR sequencing and HLA analysis was acknowledged by the study.

The CDR3 has 13 residues. Trimming took off 3 bases at V and 3 bases at J, with 12 bases between the two ends. Germline V gene data show CDR1 as GTSNPN and CDR2 as SVGIG (reference sequence). The authors sequenced TCR beta from blood CD8+ and CD4+ T cells. The CD8+ and CD4+ T cells were isolated magnetically using a negative isolation approach, whereas the TEMRA cells were enriched by FACS. Points on this clonotype: As yet, its antigen is unknown.

RNA, at 0.5 to 1 ug, was reverse transcribed with random hexamers. Amplification of the TCR beta CDR3 was carried out by immunoSEQ multiplex PCR, which spanned a total of 54 Vbeta and 13 Jbeta segments. TCRdb re-analysed the immunoSEQ multiplex PCR reads in MiXCR, keeping a single row per CDR3 protein. The repertoire includes under 150,000 distinct CDR3 sequences, about 94% of them detected once, and about 0.25% sits in the top ten. Input material: CD8+ T cells from PBMCs. The chain joins TRBV30 to TRBJ2-7, with D unclear. The receptor was isolated from a human donor in good health. CDR3 DNA sequence: TGTGCCTGGAGCTGGGCGGCGGACTACGAGCAGTACTTC. It is translated as CAWSWAADYEQYF.